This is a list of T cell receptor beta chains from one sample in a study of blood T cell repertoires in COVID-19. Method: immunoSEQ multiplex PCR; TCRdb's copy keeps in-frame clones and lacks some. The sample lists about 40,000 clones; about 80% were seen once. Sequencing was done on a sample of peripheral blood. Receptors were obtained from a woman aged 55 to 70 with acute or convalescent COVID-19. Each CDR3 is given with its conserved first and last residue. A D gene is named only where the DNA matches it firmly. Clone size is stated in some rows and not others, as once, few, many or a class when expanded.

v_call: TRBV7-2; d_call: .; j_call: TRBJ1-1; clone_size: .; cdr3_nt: TGTGCCAGCAGCTTAGCGGCTTTCATGAACACTGAAGCTTTCTTT; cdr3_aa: CASSLAAFMNTEAFF
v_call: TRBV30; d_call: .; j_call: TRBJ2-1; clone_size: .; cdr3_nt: TGTGCCTGGAGTGTAATATATTCGGGTGAGCAGTTCTTC; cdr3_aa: CAWSVIYSGEQFF
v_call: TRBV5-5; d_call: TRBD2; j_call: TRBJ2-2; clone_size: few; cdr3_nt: TGTGCCAGCAGGGTCGGGACTAGCGGGGTCACCGGGGAGCTGTTTTTT; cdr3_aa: CASRVGTSGVTGELFF
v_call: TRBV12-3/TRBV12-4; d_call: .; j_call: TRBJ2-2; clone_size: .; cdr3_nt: TGTGCCAGCAGTCCCCCTCGGGCCGGGGAGCTGTTTTTT; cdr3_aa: CASSPPRAGELFF
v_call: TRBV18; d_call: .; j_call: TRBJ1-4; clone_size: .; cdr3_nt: TGTGCCAGCTCACCGAAACAGGGACCTAATGAAAAACTGTTTTTT; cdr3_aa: CASSPKQGPNEKLFF
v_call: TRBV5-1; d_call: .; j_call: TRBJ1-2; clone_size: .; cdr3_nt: TGCGCCAGTGGGCTACAGGGTTTCGGCTACACCTTC; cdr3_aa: CASGLQGFGYTF
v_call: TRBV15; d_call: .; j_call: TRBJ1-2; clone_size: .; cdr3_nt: TGTGCCACCAGCAGATCAGACTATGGCTACACCTTC; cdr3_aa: CATSRSDYGYTF
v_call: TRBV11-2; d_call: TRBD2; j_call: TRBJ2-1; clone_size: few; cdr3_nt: TGTGCCAGCAGCTTAGTAGCGGGAGGATTCCGGGAGCAGTTCTTC; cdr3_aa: CASSLVAGGFREQFF
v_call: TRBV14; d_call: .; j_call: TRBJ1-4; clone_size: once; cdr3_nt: TGTGCCAGCAGCCAAGAGTTTTCGGCAGGAGGGAGATCCATTGCAACTAATGAAAAACTGTTTTTT; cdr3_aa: CASSQEFSAGGRSIATNEKLFF
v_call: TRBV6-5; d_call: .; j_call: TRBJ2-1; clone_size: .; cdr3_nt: TGTGCCAGCAGGGGGCCGACTACAGGGAATGAGCAGTTCTTC; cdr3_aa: CASRGPTTGNEQFF
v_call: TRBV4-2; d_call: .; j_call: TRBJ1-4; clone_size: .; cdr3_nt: TGTGCCAGCAGCCAAGAAGTCTCCGGTCCCCGAGGTGGAAAACTGTTTTTT; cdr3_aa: CASSQEVSGPRGGKLFF
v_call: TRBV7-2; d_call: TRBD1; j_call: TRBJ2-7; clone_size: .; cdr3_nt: TGTGCCAGCAGCAGGACAGGGATCGATATATCCTACGAGCAGTACTTC; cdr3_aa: CASSRTGIDISYEQYF
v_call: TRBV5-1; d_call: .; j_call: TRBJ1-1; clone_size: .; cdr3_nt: TGCGCCAGCAGCTCGTTGGGGGGAACGGGGAACACTGAAGCTTTCTTT; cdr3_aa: CASSSLGGTGNTEAFF
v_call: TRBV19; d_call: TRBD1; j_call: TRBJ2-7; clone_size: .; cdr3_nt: TGTGCCAGTAGTAGAGCCGGGACAGGGGGGACCTACGAGCAGTACTTC; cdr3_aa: CASSRAGTGGTYEQYF
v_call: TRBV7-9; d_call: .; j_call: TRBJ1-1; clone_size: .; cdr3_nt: TGTGCCAGCAGCTTAAACCAGGGCACTGAAGCTTTCTTT; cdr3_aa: CASSLNQGTEAFF
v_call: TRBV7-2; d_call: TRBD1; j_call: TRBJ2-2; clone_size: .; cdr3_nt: TGTGCCAGCAGCTTTTCAGGGGGCTTGAACACCGGGGAGCTGTTTTTT; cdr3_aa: CASSFSGGLNTGELFF
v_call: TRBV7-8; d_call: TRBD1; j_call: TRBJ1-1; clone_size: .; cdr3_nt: TGTGCCAGCAGCTTAAGGTCAGGGGGCTACACTGAAGCTTTCTTT; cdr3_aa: CASSLRSGGYTEAFF
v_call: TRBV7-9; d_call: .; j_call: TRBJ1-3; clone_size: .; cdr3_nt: TGTGCCAGCAGCTTCAGGGGACCTGGAAACACCATATATTTT; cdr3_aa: CASSFRGPGNTIYF
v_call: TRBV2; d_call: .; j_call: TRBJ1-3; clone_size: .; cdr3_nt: TGTGCCAGCAGTGACCAGGTGACTGGAAACACCATATATTTT; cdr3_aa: CASSDQVTGNTIYF
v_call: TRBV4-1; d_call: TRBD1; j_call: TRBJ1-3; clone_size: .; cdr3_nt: TGCGCCAGCAGCCAGACAGGGGGCTCTGGAAACACCATATATTTT; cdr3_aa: CASSQTGGSGNTIYF
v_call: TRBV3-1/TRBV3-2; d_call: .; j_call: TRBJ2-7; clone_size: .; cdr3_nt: TGTGCCAGCAGCCCTCGAGCGGCCTACGAGCAGTACTTC; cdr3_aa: CASSPRAAYEQYF
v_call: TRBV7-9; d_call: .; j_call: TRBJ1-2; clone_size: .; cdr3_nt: TGTGCCAGCAGCTCAAAAGTCAGGGTCTCGGGTGGCTACACCTTC; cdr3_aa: CASSSKVRVSGGYTF
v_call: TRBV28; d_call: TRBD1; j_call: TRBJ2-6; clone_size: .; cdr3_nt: TGTGCCAGCAGTTTATTGACAGGGGAATCGGGGGCCAACGTCCTGACTTTC; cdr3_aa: CASSLLTGESGANVLTF
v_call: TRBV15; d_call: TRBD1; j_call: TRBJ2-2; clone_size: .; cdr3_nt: TGTGCCACCAGCAGAGCAGGGACAGCGAACACCGGGGAGCTGTTTTTT; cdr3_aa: CATSRAGTANTGELFF
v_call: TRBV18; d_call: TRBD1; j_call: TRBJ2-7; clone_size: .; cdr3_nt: TGTGCCAGCTCATCCGGGACAGGGGGTTTAGGCGAGCAGTACTTC; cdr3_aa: CASSSGTGGLGEQYF
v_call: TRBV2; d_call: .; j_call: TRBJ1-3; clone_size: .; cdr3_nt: TGTGCCGGGAGTCAGGGAAACACCATATATTTT; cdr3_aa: CAGSQGNTIYF
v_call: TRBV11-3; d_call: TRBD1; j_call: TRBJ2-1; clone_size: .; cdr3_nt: TGTGCCAGCAGCTTAGACGCACAGGGGGCCCCAAGGAAATACAATGAGCAGTTCTTC; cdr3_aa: CASSLDAQGAPRKYNEQFF
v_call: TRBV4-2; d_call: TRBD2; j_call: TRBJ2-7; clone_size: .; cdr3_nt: TGTGCCAGCAGCCCTTTACTAGCGAGAACGTCCTACGAGCAGTACTTC; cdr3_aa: CASSPLLARTSYEQYF
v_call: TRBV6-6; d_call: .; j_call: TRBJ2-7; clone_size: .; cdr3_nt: TGTGCCAGCAGCCCTGGGCGTCTTAGCTCCTACGAGCAGTACTTC; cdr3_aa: CASSPGRLSSYEQYF
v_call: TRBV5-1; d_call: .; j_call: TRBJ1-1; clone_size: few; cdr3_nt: TGCGCCAGCAGCCTGGGGTTTTCGGGGAACACTGAAGCTTTCTTT; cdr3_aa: CASSLGFSGNTEAFF
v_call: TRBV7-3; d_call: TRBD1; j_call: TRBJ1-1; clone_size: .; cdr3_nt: TGTGCCAGCAGCCCCGGGACAGGGGCTGAAGCTTTCTTT; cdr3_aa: CASSPGTGAEAFF
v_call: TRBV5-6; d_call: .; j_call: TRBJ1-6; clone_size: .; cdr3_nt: TGTGCCAGCAGCTTGTTTTCAGGTTTAAGATCACCCCTCCACTTT; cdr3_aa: CASSLFSGLRSPLHF
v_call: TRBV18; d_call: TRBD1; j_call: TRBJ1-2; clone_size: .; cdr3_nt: TGTGCCAGCTCACCGGGGACAGGGGAGAACTATGGCTACACCTTC; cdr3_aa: CASSPGTGENYGYTF
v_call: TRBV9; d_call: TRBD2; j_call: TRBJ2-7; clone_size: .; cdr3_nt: TGTGCCAGCAGCGTAGGTTCTAGCGGGACCCACGAGCAGTACTTC; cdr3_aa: CASSVGSSGTHEQYF
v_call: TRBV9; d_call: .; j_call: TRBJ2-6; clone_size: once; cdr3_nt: TGTGCCAGCAGCCAGTTACCCTCTGGGGCCAACGTCCTGACTTTC; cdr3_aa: CASSQLPSGANVLTF
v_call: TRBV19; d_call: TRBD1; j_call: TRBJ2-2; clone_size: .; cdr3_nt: TGTGCCAGTAGTCCCCGACAGGGTAGTGTCACCGGGGAGCTGTTTTTT; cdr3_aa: CASSPRQGSVTGELFF